Sequencing of this T cell receptor (beta chain) was carried out in a study of vaccination effects on CD4 cells after COVID-19. This CDR3 spans 13 amino acids. Germline lookup yields CDR1 MNHEY and CDR2 SVGAGI. Trimming pared 8 bases from V and 4 bases from J, leaving 11 bases between. TCRdb keeps only in-frame clones here, not all; method: immunoSEQ multiplex PCR. This sample carries over 55,000 clones, roughly 76% of them seen once, and the ten largest clones take 2.5%. On this clone itself: The target antigen is unknown.

Prior to sequencing, the ViraFEST assay stimulated PBMC with viral peptide pools, which expanded the antigen-specific CD4+ T cells. The culture ran for approximately 10 days, and then CD4+ T cells were isolated. The sequencing used CD4+ T cells from PBMCs cultured with HCoV-229E spike peptides, collected before COVID-19 vaccination. The rearrangement joins TRBV6-5 to TRBJ1-4; possibly TRBD1 for D (5 bases). The clonotype originates from a human donor who received a COVID-19 vaccine. The CDR3 DNA is TGTGCCAGCCGAGGGGTTTTTAATGAAAAACTGTTTTTT. This codes for CASRGVFNEKLFF.